A selection of T cell receptor beta chains follows, all from one sample in a study of PD-1 blockade in classical Hodgkin lymphoma. Measured with immunoSEQ multiplex PCR; TCRdb has only the in-frame clones, and not every one. This table holds 17,000 or so clones, 87% found once. The sample taken for sequencing was peripheral blood mononuclear cells (PBMCs). Receptor source: a human donor with classical Hodgkin lymphoma. Each CDR3 is given with its conserved first and last residue. The D gene is left open where the match is weak. Part of the rows lack a size; the others show once, few, many or a class for expanded clones.

cdr3_aa cdr3_nt v_call d_call j_call clone_size cdr3_length
CATKTSGSSETQYF TGTGCCACCAAGACTAGCGGGAGTTCGGAGACCCAGTACTTC TRBV18 TRBD2 TRBJ2-5 - 14
CAWSVLALKDYGYTF TGTGCCTGGAGTGTATTGGCTCTAAAGGACTATGGCTACACCTTC TRBV30 - TRBJ1-2 - 15
CASSSTGAQQPQHF TGTGCCAGCAGCTCGACGGGGGCTCAGCAGCCCCAGCATTTT TRBV28 - TRBJ1-5 - 14
CAWSRVDRGALGSTDTQYF TGTGCCTGGAGTCGAGTGGACAGGGGGGCGCTGGGATCCACAGATACGCAGTATTTT TRBV30 TRBD1 TRBJ2-3 - 19
CAISEIGRDTEAFF TGTGCCATCAGTGAAATCGGCCGGGACACTGAAGCTTTCTTT TRBV10-3 - TRBJ1-1 few 14
CASSLQGATYEQYF TGTGCCAGCAGTTTACAGGGGGCTACTTACGAGCAGTACTTC TRBV2 TRBD1 TRBJ2-7 - 14
CASSQDHDGYYEQYF TGCGCCAGCAGCCAAGATCATGACGGGTACTACGAGCAGTACTTC TRBV4-3 - TRBJ2-7 - 15
CASSISPGTQYEQYF TGTGCCAGCAGCATAAGCCCCGGGACTCAGTACGAGCAGTACTTC TRBV7-2 - TRBJ2-7 - 15
CGTRDSAGTEAFF TGTGGTACAAGGGACAGTGCGGGCACTGAAGCTTTCTTT TRBV28 TRBD1 TRBJ1-1 - 13
CASSLVRENTIYF TGTGCCAGCAGCTTAGTCAGGGAGAACACCATATATTTT TRBV7-6 - TRBJ1-3 - 13
CASSLSRGGNGYTF TGTGCCAGCAGTTTATCCCGGGGGGGGAATGGCTACACCTTC TRBV28 - TRBJ1-2 - 14
CASSLDGHKNNEQFF TGTGCCAGCAGCTTAGACGGGCATAAGAACAATGAGCAGTTCTTC TRBV7-6 - TRBJ2-1 - 15
CASSRGPRTDTQYF TGTGCCAGCAGCAGGGGCCCCCGCACAGATACGCAGTATTTT TRBV2 - TRBJ2-3 - 14
CASRLAESGSRGETQYF TGTGCAAGTCGCTTAGCCGAGAGCGGGAGTAGGGGAGAGACCCAGTACTTC TRBV12-2 - TRBJ2-5 once 17
CASSGASGTYYGYTF TGTGCCAGCAGCGGAGCCTCCGGGACCTACTATGGCTACACCTTC TRBV9 - TRBJ1-2 - 15
CASSLSWDASNYGYTF TGTGCCAGCAGTTTATCCTGGGACGCCTCTAACTATGGCTACACCTTC TRBV28 - TRBJ1-2 - 16
CASRGLAGRNEQFF TGTGCCAGTAGGGGACTAGCAGGTAGGAATGAGCAGTTCTTC TRBV19 TRBD2 TRBJ2-1 once 14
CASSLGGFTGELFF TGTGCCAGCAGCTTAGGTGGCTTCACCGGGGAGCTGTTTTTT TRBV7-2 - TRBJ2-2 - 14
CASSLNAGRSRATYEQYF TGTGCCAGCAGTTTAAATGCCGGACGCTCAAGGGCTACCTACGAGCAGTACTTC TRBV28 - TRBJ2-7 - 18
CASSRQGSANVLTF TGTGCCAGCAGCCGACAGGGGTCGGCCAACGTCCTGACTTTC TRBV5-4 TRBD1 TRBJ2-6 - 14
CASSLALAGGTYNEQFF TGTGCCAGCAGCTTAGCACTAGCGGGAGGAACCTACAATGAGCAGTTCTTC TRBV7-9 TRBD2 TRBJ2-1 - 17
CASRHRGGYGYTF TGTGCCAGCAGGCACAGGGGAGGATATGGCTACACCTTC TRBV14 TRBD1 TRBJ1-2 once 13
CAISESRNGYTF TGTGCCATCAGTGAGTCGAGGAATGGCTACACCTTC TRBV10-3 - TRBJ1-2 - 12
CASSWGRGVNEQFF TGTGCCAGCAGTTGGGGGAGGGGGGTCAATGAGCAGTTCTTC TRBV28 - TRBJ2-1 - 14
CASSWGTRRRNTGELFF TGTGCCAGCAGCTGGGGGACACGTCGGAGGAACACCGGGGAGCTGTTTTTT TRBV7-2 - TRBJ2-2 - 17
CASSLESGTTDTQYF TGCGCCAGCAGCTTGGAAAGCGGTACCACAGATACGCAGTATTTT TRBV5-1 - TRBJ2-3 - 15
CASSPGGPRQTQYF TGTGCCAGCAGCCCGGGCGGCCCCAGGCAGACCCAGTACTTC TRBV7-2 - TRBJ2-5 - 14
CASSQVRGATFYNEQFF TGCGCCAGCAGCCAAGTGCGGGGGGCGACCTTCTACAATGAGCAGTTCTTC TRBV4-3 TRBD2 TRBJ2-1 few 17
CAWSVRYRLTEAFF TGTGCCTGGAGTGTACGATACAGGTTAACTGAAGCTTTCTTT TRBV30 - TRBJ1-1 - 14
CASSSNRQGGYGYTF TGTGCCAGCAGCTCGAATCGTCAGGGGGGTTATGGCTACACCTTC TRBV7-2 TRBD1 TRBJ1-2 - 15
CASGLAMTGQSNYGYTF TGTGCTAGTGGTTTGGCAATGACGGGACAGTCAAACTATGGCTACACCTTC TRBV12-5 TRBD1 TRBJ1-2 - 17
CASSQGANTEAFF TGTGCCAGCTCCCAGGGGGCGAACACTGAAGCTTTCTTT TRBV18 TRBD1 TRBJ1-1 - 13
CAWSVRGKPTDTQYF TGTGCCTGGAGTGTAAGGGGGAAACCCACAGATACGCAGTATTTT TRBV30 - TRBJ2-3 - 15
CASSAVRAETQYF TGTGCCAGCAGCGCCGTTAGGGCGGAGACCCAGTACTTC TRBV7-6 - TRBJ2-5 - 13
CASSHAGGSYNEQFF TGCGCCAGCAGCCACGCAGGGGGCTCCTACAATGAGCAGTTCTTC TRBV4-1 TRBD1 TRBJ2-1 - 15
CASSDFGMWDHLFF TGTGCCAGCAGTGATTTCGGAATGTGGGACCATCTGTTCTTC TRBV2 - TRBJ2-1 - 14
CAISENEREGYEQFF TGTGCCATCAGTGAAAATGAGCGGGAAGGATATGAGCAGTTCTTC TRBV10-3 TRBD2 TRBJ2-1 once 15
CASRREGRYTDGYTF TGTGCCAGCAGGCGGGAAGGGCGATATACTGATGGCTACACCTTC TRBV28 - TRBJ1-2 few 15
CASSLMVTGGVGYGYTF TGTGCCAGCAGCTTAATGGTGACAGGGGGAGTTGGGTATGGCTACACCTTC TRBV7-2 TRBD1 TRBJ1-2 - 17
CASSLGGLSNTGELFF TGTGCCAGCAGTTTGGGAGGACTATCGAACACCGGGGAGCTGTTTTTT TRBV28 - TRBJ2-2 - 16
CAIKTDAGANNSPLHF TGTGCCATCAAAACCGACGCGGGGGCAAATAATTCACCCCTCCACTTT TRBV10-3 - TRBJ1-6 - 16
CASSMGQGPSSYNEQFF TGTGCCAGTAGTATGGGACAGGGGCCTAGCTCCTACAATGAGCAGTTCTTC TRBV19 TRBD1 TRBJ2-1 - 17
CATRRDYGSASTDTQYF TGTGCCACCAGAAGAGATTACGGTAGCGCTAGCACAGATACGCAGTATTTT TRBV15 - TRBJ2-3 once 17
CASQTSSGNTIYF TGTGCCAGCCAAACGAGCTCTGGAAACACCATATATTTT TRBV18 - TRBJ1-3 - 13
CASSVEGLGNLEQYF TGTGCCAGCAGCGTAGAGGGGTTGGGTAATCTGGAGCAGTACTTC TRBV9 - TRBJ2-7 - 15
CASSVGLAGGRGEETQYF TGTGCCAGCAGCGTGGGGCTAGCGGGAGGGCGGGGTGAAGAGACCCAGTACTTC TRBV9 TRBD2 TRBJ2-5 - 18
CASSPVSGGTDTQYF TGTGCCAGCTCACCAGTCTCCGGAGGGACAGATACGCAGTATTTT TRBV18 - TRBJ2-3 - 15